The 28 T cell receptor beta chains below were found in one sample sequenced in a study of pediatric ulcerative colitis. Libraries were prepared by immunoSEQ multiplex PCR; TCRdb keeps only in-frame clonotypes and omits some of them. The sample holds 55,000 to 70,000 clones, 87% seen once. The sequenced sample was blood. These receptors were taken from a boy aged 5-17 years who was a control in a study of pediatric ulcerative colitis.

Comment on this clone: A read error may produce the germline difference seen at one junction end. V is TRBV7-2 and J is TRBJ1-2; 9 bases align to TRBD1. Per germline, CDR1 SGHTA and CDR2 FQGNSA. The CDR3 runs 12 residues. CDR3 loop: CASRVRDRVLSF. CDR3 coding DNA: TGTGCCAGCAGGGTTAGGGACAGGGTTTTAAGCTTC.

V gene TRBV11-2 combines with J gene TRBJ2-7; 7 bases align to TRBD1. The CDR3 consists of 13 residues. Germline-derived CDR1 and CDR2 are SGHAT and FQNNGV. Trimming removed 6 bases from V and 4 bases from J; junction bases left unmatched: 6. The CDR3 is CASRRGGGYEQYF. The CDR3 DNA is TGTGCCAGCAGAAGAGGGGGCGGATACGAGCAGTACTTC. Full variable domain (rest looked up from reference TRBV11-2 and TRBJ2-7): EAGVAQSPRYKIIEKRQSVAFWCNPISGHATLYWYQQILGQGPKLLIQFQNNGVVDDSQLPKDRFSAERLKGVDSTLKIQPAKLEDSAVYLCASRRGGGYEQYFGPGTRLTVT.

The V gene is TRBV11-2, the J gene TRBJ1-1; TRBD1 matches at 9 bases. V gave up 1 base and J gave up 8 bases; unmatched junction bases: 2. The germline CDR1 and CDR2 sequences are SGHAT and FQNNGV. The CDR3 contains 13 residues. The CDR3, as DNA: TGTGCCAGCAGCTTAGCAGACAGGGGGGAAGCTTTCTTT. Amino acid sequence: CASSLADRGEAFF.

A word on this clone: The same CDR3 can be traced to other DNA sequences in this sample. V gene TRBV7-3 combines with J gene TRBJ2-6; the D is unclear. Germline values: CDR1 SGHTA, CDR2 FQGTGA. Trimming pared 3 bases from V and 3 bases from J, leaving 3 bases between. The CDR3 is 13 residues long. The CDR3 nucleotides read TGTGCCAGCAGCTTCTTTGGGGCCAACGTCCTGACTTTC. The encoded protein is CASSFFGANVLTF.

There are a few counts of this clone. This chain uses TRBV2 with TRBJ1-5, with D possibly TRBD1 on 6 matching bases. V lost 5 bases and J 7 bases, leaving 12 bases between the germline ends. CDR3 length: 13 amino acids. Germline CDR1 reads SNHLY; CDR2 reads FYNNEI. The CDR3 region is CASSTGRRQPQHF. In DNA form, the CDR3 reads TGTGCCAGCAGTACAGGGAGGAGGCAGCCCCAGCATTTT.

The count of this clone is one. The chain joins TRBV7-9 to TRBJ2-5; no clear D. The CDR3 totals 15 residues. Germline-derived CDR1 and CDR2 are SEHNR and FQNEAQ (reference sequence). V was clipped by 5 bases and J by 5 bases, with 18 bases between them. As DNA, the CDR3 is TGTGCCAGCAGCCCCCCCTGGGCAGGTGGGGAGACCCAGTACTTC. Its translation is CASSPPWAGGETQYF.

The chain carries TRBV27 and TRBJ1-3; tentatively, D is TRBD1 (5 bases). CDR1 and CDR2 from the germline V gene are MNHEY and SMNVEV (reference sequence). CDR3 length: 16 amino acids. V was pared by 2 bases and J by 8 bases, with 19 bases between. CDR3 DNA sequence: TGTGCCAGCAGTTTACCCCAGGGACTCTTACGACACACCATATATTTT. Its protein is CASSLPQGLLRHTIYF.

V is TRBV10-1 and J is TRBJ1-1, with a possible D match to TRBD1 (5 bases). There are 12 residues in the CDR3. Trimming pared 6 bases from V and 8 bases from J, leaving 13 bases between. Germline CDR1 WNHNN, CDR2 SYGVQD (reference sequence). CDR3 protein: CASRDSEGEAFF. The CDR3 nucleotides read TGCGCCAGCAGGGACTCCGAGGGGGAAGCTTTCTTT.

The rearrangement uses TRBV12-5 and TRBJ1-3; D gene uncertain. V was pared by 4 bases and J by 8 bases, with 15 bases between. The CDR3 totals 14 residues. Germline lookup yields CDR1 LGHNT and CDR2 FRNRAP. The CDR3 DNA sequence: TGTGCTAGTGGTTCACAAGGGTTTGAGGACACCATATATTTT. This codes for CASGSQGFEDTIYF.

The sample holds one count of this clone. The rearrangement joins TRBV25-1 to TRBJ1-1; D is perhaps TRBD1 (5 bases). There are 13 residues in the CDR3. Germline lookup yields CDR1 MGHDK and CDR2 SYGVNS. Trimming cost V 8 bases and J 0 bases, with 10 bases left between them. The CDR3 sequence: CASEGHLNTEAFF. The CDR3 DNA follows: TGTGCCAGCGAGGGGCACCTGAACACTGAAGCTTTCTTT.

This chain links TRBV18 with TRBJ1-3; no clear D. Per germline, CDR1 KGHSH and CDR2 LQKENI. The CDR3 runs to 19 residues. V gave up 3 bases and J gave up 0 bases, with 21 bases separating them. The chain's CDR3 is CASSPGDGNVYFSGNTIYF. CDR3 DNA: TGTGCCAGCTCACCCGGTGACGGCAACGTTTATTTCTCTGGAAACACCATATATTTT.

The chain is built from TRBV4-1 and TRBJ2-7; the D call may be TRBD1 or TRBD2 (5 bases each). Trimming pared 4 bases from V and 5 bases from J, leaving 24 bases between. The CDR3 is made up of 17 amino acids. The germline V gene has CDR1 MGHRA and CDR2 YSYEKL. CDR3 DNA: TGCGCCAGCAGCCCCATCGGGGCTCCTCGGGACCTTAACGAGCAGTACTTC. Protein sequence: CASSPIGAPRDLNEQYF.

J is TRBJ2-7 and V is TRBV27; D gene unclear. Between the trimmed V and J ends, which lost 5 bases and 2 bases, there was a span of 10 bases. The CDR3 runs to 13 residues. CDR1 is MNHEY, CDR2 SMNVEV, per germline (reference sequence). This CDR3 reads CASSPLEAYEQYF. CDR3 DNA: TGTGCCAGCAGTCCGCTAGAAGCCTACGAGCAGTACTTC.

The chain has TRBV29-1 and TRBJ2-3, with 12 bases identical to TRBD2. The CDR3 sequence is 16 residues long. J was trimmed by 4 bases and V by 0 bases; bases with no gene match: 5. Germline V gene data show CDR1 as SQVTM and CDR2 as ANQGSEA. CDR3 nucleotide sequence: TGCAGCGTTGAAGATCGTCCTAGCGGGAGGGCAGATACGCAGTATTTT. Amino acids: CSVEDRPSGRADTQYF.

The rearrangement uses TRBV5-1 and TRBJ2-7, with 10 positions matching TRBD2. Germline V gene data show CDR1 as SGHRS and CDR2 as YFSETQ. V shed 1 base and J 6 bases; nucleotides not matched to a gene: 4. This CDR3 has 14 residues. For the CDR3, the DNA is TGCGCCAGCAGCTTGCTAGCGGGAGTTTCCGAGCAGTACTTC. It encodes CASSLLAGVSEQYF.

The V gene is TRBV7-2, the J gene TRBJ2-7; TRBD2 agrees at 8 bases. This CDR3 has 17 residues. Germline CDR1 is SGHTA and CDR2 is FQGNSA. With 2 bases clipped from V and 0 bases from J, the junction kept 9 bases outside the gene matches. CDR3 sequence (DNA): TGTGCCAGCAGCTTATTAAGCGGGAGCGAAATCTCCTACGAGCAGTACTTC. This encodes CASSLLSGSEISYEQYF. Full variable domain (rest looked up from reference TRBV7-2 and TRBJ2-7): GAGVSQSPSNKVTEKGKDVELRCDPISGHTALYWYRQSLGQGLEFLIYFQGNSAPDKSGLPSDRFSAERTGGSVSTLTIQRTQQEDSAVYLCASSLLSGSEISYEQYFGPGTRLTVT.

The CDR3 spells CASSKNGAGGPGDTQYF. CDR3 nucleotide sequence: TGTGCCAGCAGCAAAAATGGGGCGGGAGGGCCCGGAGATACGCAGTATTTT. This sequence joins TRBV7-3 and TRBJ2-3; 9 bases fit TRBD2. The CDR3 consists of 17 residues. Germline lookup yields CDR1 SGHTA and CDR2 FQGTGA. Trimming at V came to 5 bases and at J to 5 bases, leaving 14 bases not matched to a gene.

The V and J genes are TRBV6-5 and TRBJ1-2, with D unresolved. Germline CDR1 MNHEY, CDR2 SVGAGI. The CDR3 is 12 residues long. V dropped 2 bases and J dropped 6 bases, with 7 bases sitting between them. CDR3 amino acids: CASSYDGDGYTF. The CDR3 region has the DNA TGTGCCAGCAGTTACGACGGCGATGGCTACACCTTC.

The gene calls are TRBV5-8 and TRBJ2-3; D gene ambiguous. This CDR3 contains 15 residues. Trimming removed 0 bases from V and 3 bases from J, with 11 bases in between. In germline, CDR1 is SGHTS, CDR2 YDEGEE. The CDR3 is CASSLAPHGTDTQYF. The CDR3 region has the DNA TGTGCCAGCAGCTTGGCCCCCCACGGGACAGATACGCAGTATTTT.

The rearrangement uses TRBV7-2 and TRBJ2-3; the match to TRBD2 covers 11 bases. This CDR3 spans 15 amino acids. The ends lost 4 bases at V and 1 base at J; junction bases unmatched: 1. The germline V gene encodes CDR1 SGHTA and CDR2 FQGNSA. This CDR3 reads CASSWGLAGTDTQYF. In nucleotides, the CDR3 is TGTGCCAGCAGCTGGGGACTAGCGGGCACAGATACGCAGTATTTT. Drawing the rest from reference TRBV7-2 and TRBJ2-3, the complete variable domain is GAGVSQSPSNKVTEKGKDVELRCDPISGHTALYWYRQSLGQGLEFLIYFQGNSAPDKSGLPSDRFSAERTGGSVSTLTIQRTQQEDSAVYLCASSWGLAGTDTQYFGPGTRLTVL.

The chain employs TRBV27 and TRBJ2-7; maybe TRBD1 (8 bases). Trimming took off 8 bases at V and 0 bases at J, with 14 bases between the two ends. Germline loops: CDR1 MNHEY, CDR2 SMNVEV (reference sequence). CDR3 length: 14 residues. The CDR3 DNA sequence: TGTGCCAGCTACAGGGGGGGGTTCTCCTACGAGCAGTACTTC. Protein: CASYRGGFSYEQYF.

The count of this clone is one. V usage is TRBV7-6 and J usage is TRBJ1-2, with 8 bases aligning to TRBD1. With 5 bases clipped from V and 3 bases from J, the junction kept 14 bases outside the gene matches. This CDR3 has 17 residues. Germline V lookup: CDR1 SGHVS, CDR2 FNYEAQ. The CDR3 DNA follows: TGTGCCAGCAGCCCCTGGGGAGGAACAGGGGGAGACTATGGCTACACCTTC. This encodes CASSPWGGTGGDYGYTF.

In DNA form, the CDR3 reads TGTGCCAGCAGCCAATACGGGCAGGGGGCCTACGAGCAGTACTTC. Translated, it gives CASSQYGQGAYEQYF. V gene TRBV4-2 combines with J gene TRBJ2-7; 7 positions match TRBD1. Germline CDR1 reads LGHNA; CDR2 reads YNFKEQ. After removal of 2 bases from V and 2 bases from J, the junction contained 6 bases not matched to a gene. The length of the CDR3 is 15 residues.

The V gene is TRBV28, the J gene TRBJ2-7, with 11 bases lining up with TRBD1. The length of the CDR3 is 15 residues. Germline CDR1 reads MDHEN; CDR2 reads SYDVKM. The junction had 11 bases not matched to a gene; V was cut back by 6 bases and J by 7 bases. The CDR3 loop reads CASRGLGQGAGEQYF. For the CDR3, the DNA is TGTGCCAGCAGAGGGTTAGGACAGGGGGCTGGGGAGCAGTACTTC.

In regard to this clone: One end of the junction fails to match germline, which may point to a read error. The chain is built from TRBV6-5 and TRBJ2-7; no clear D. CDR1 is MNHEY, CDR2 SVGAGI, per germline. The CDR3 length is 11 residues. CDR3 bases: TGTGCCAGCAGTTACTCCCACGAGCAGTACTTC. This encodes CASSYSHEQYF.

The chain couples TRBV10-3 to TRBJ2-3; 8 nucleotides agree with TRBD2. V was pared by 6 bases and J by 5 bases, with 4 bases of the junction left unmatched. The CDR3 contains 13 residues. The germline CDR1 and CDR2 sequences are ENHRY and SYGVKD. The CDR3 region is CAISGGAGDTQYF. CDR3 DNA: TGTGCCATCAGCGGGGGGGCGGGAGATACGCAGTATTTT.

This chain uses TRBV27 with TRBJ1-1; D ambiguous. CDR1 is MNHEY, CDR2 SMNVEV, per germline (reference sequence). The V gene lost 5 bases and the J gene lost 0 bases, with 13 bases spanning the gap. The CDR3 is made up of 15 amino acids. CDR3 sequence (DNA): TGTGCCAGCAGTCCTCTGACATTCCTGAACACTGAAGCTTTCTTT. Its translation: CASSPLTFLNTEAFF.

The chain combines TRBV2 with TRBJ1-1, with 7 bases fitting TRBD1. The junction had 6 bases not matched to a gene; V was cut back by 3 bases and J by 5 bases. Germline V CDR1 and CDR2: SNHLY, FYNNEI. The CDR3 runs 14 residues. In DNA form, the CDR3 reads TGTGCCAGCAGTGAGGCAGGGGGTTGGACTGAAGCTTTCTTT. Translated, it gives CASSEAGGWTEAFF.